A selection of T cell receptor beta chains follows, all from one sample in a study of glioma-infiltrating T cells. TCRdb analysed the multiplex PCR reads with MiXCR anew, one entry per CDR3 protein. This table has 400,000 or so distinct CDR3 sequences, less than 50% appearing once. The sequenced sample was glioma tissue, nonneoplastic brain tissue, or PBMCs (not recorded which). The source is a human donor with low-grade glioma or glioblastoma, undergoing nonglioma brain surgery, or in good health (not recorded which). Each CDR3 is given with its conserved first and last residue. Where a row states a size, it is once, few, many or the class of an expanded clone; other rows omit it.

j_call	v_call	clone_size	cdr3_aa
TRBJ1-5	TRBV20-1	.	CSARRGSHSNQPQHF
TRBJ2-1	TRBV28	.	CASSLYLALWSDEQFF
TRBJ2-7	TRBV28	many	CATFPPSGRERDEQYF
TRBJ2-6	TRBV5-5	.	CASSLGTGGSGANVLTF
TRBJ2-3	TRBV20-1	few	CSALALRDTQYF
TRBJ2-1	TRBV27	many	CASESLAGTINEQFF
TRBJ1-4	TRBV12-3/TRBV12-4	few	CASSLGWGLLFF
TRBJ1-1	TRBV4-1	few	CASSPADGLNAEAFF
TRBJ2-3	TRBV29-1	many	CSLGQGGTDTQYF
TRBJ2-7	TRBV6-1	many	CASRDQTYEQYF
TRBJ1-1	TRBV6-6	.	CASSYALNTKASF
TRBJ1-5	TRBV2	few	CASSGLTGRNQPQHF
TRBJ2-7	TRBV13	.	CASSPPSGGSYEQYF
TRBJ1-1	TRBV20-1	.	CSASGTGVSEAFF
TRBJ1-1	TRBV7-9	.	CASSVAGTGLTEAFF
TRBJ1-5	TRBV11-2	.	CASGLESGGSQPQHF